These 13 T cell receptor beta chains were sequenced from one sample in a study of T-cell memory formation after mild COVID-19. In TCRdb, the 5' RACE reads were re-called with MiXCR into one record per CDR3 protein. The data contain approximately 300,000 distinct CDR3 sequences, around a sixth of them singletons. Sequenced sample: PBMCs or a T cell subset sorted from them (not recorded which). The source is a young man who had mild COVID-19 (a few samples of this study predate the infection). Cell type and time point are not known.

This clonotype occurred a few times. This sequence joins TRBV4-1 and TRBJ2-3; D unresolved. CDR3 size: 15 residues. Trimming stripped 1 base from V and 1 base from J, with 9 bases between. Germline values: CDR1 MGHRA, CDR2 YSYEKL. Written as DNA, the CDR3 is TGCGCCAGCAGCCAAGGTCAGCGACGCACAGATACGCAGTATTTT. The encoded protein is CASSQGQRRTDTQYF.

This clonotype was observed a few times. V gene TRBV20-1 combines with J gene TRBJ1-2, with 9 bases lining up with TRBD1. Germline CDR1 is DFQATT and CDR2 is SNEGSKA (reference sequence). This CDR3 region has 13 residues. The V segment lost 7 bases and the J segment 8 bases; nucleotides outside the gene matches: 11. DNA for the CDR3: TGCAGTGGCCTGAAGGACAGGGGTTCCGGCTACACCTTC. Amino acids: CSGLKDRGSGYTF.

This clonotype was seen only a few times. V is TRBV7-2 and J is TRBJ2-7; TRBD1 or TRBD2 may be the D gene (5 bases each). Germline CDR1 is SGHTA and CDR2 is FQGNSA. The V end lost 1 base, the J end lost 1 base, and 11 bases lay between the germline ends. This CDR3 comprises 15 residues. CDR3 residues: CASSLGGTASYEQYV. The DNA of the CDR3 is TGTGCCAGCAGCTTAGGAGGGACCGCGTCCTACGAGCAGTACGTC.

This clonotype was recorded at least ten times. The rearrangement links TRBV5-1 to TRBJ2-1; D gene unclear. Trimming removed 4 bases at V and 4 bases at J, with 12 bases between. The CDR3 consists of 14 residues. Germline CDR1 and CDR2: SGHRS and YFSETQ. CDR3 sequence reads: CASSPSTNYNEQFF. In DNA form, the CDR3 reads TGCGCCAGCAGCCCCTCGACAAATTACAATGAGCAGTTCTTC. The full variable domain, with the rest looked up from reference TRBV5-1 and TRBJ2-1, is KAGVTQTPRYLIKTRGQQVTLSCSPISGHRSVSWYQQTPGQGLQFLFEYFSETQRNKGNFPGRFSGRQFSNSRSEMNVSTLELGDSALYLCASSPSTNYNEQFFGPGTRLTVL.

The chain is built from TRBV7-2 and TRBJ2-5; 8 bases align to TRBD2. V lost 5 bases and J lost 3; bases outside the gene matches: 5. Germline-derived CDR1 and CDR2 are SGHTA and FQGNSA. This CDR3 region has 14 residues. As DNA, the CDR3 is TGTGCCAGCAGCCGAAGCGGGGGCAAAGAGACCCAGTACTTC. This encodes CASSRSGGKETQYF. The variable domain in full, with the rest retrieved from reference TRBV7-2 and TRBJ2-5, is GAGVSQSPSNKVTEKGKDVELRCDPISGHTALYWYRQSLGQGLEFLIYFQGNSAPDKSGLPSDRFSAERTGGSVSTLTIQRTQQEDSAVYLCASSRSGGKETQYFGPGTRLLVL.

V gene TRBV9 combines with J gene TRBJ2-7, with 9 positions matching TRBD1. Germline values: CDR1 SGDLS, CDR2 YYNGEE. The CDR3 extends over 15 amino acids. J lost 5 bases, V lost 1 base, and 7 bases had no gene match. CDR3 coding DNA: TGTGCCAGCAGCGTACAAGGACAGGGGTCACACGAGCAGTACTTC. Its translation: CASSVQGQGSHEQYF.

The CDR3 loop reads CASSDFGQGGTEAFF. CDR3 coding DNA: TGTGCCAGTAGTGACTTCGGACAGGGGGGCACTGAAGCTTTCTTT. V usage is TRBV19 and J usage is TRBJ1-1; 10 positions match TRBD1. V shed 5 bases and J 4 bases; nucleotides not matched to a gene: 7. This CDR3 comprises 15 residues. The germline gives CDR1 LNHDA, CDR2 SQIVND (reference sequence).

The chain is built from TRBV28 and TRBJ2-1; 10 bases align to TRBD2. CDR1 and CDR2 from the germline V gene are MDHEN and SYDVKM. The CDR3 totals 17 residues. V gave up 8 bases and J gave up 2 bases; unmatched junction bases: 12. CDR3: CASRNPLAGATYNEQFF. In nucleotides, the CDR3 is TGTGCCAGCCGTAACCCCCTAGCGGGGGCCACCTACAATGAGCAGTTCTTC.

This clonotype was observed a few times. This sequence joins TRBV12-3 or TRBV12-4 and TRBJ1-5; perhaps TRBD1 as D (5 bases). This CDR3 is built from 13 residues. With 5 bases removed from V and 6 bases from J, the gap between germline ends came to 11 bases. Written as DNA, the CDR3 is TGTGCCAGCAGTAGGGGCCGGGGTCAGCCCCAGCATTTT. Translated: CASSRGRGQPQHF.

This clonotype showed up just a few times. The V and J genes are TRBV21-1 and TRBJ1-1. TRBV21-1 is a pseudogene locus. This CDR3 comprises 17 residues. In DNA, the CDR3 is TGTGCCAGCAGCGTTCAGGAAAACCGGGGGAGGGACACTGAAGCTTTCTTT. It encodes CASSVQENRGRDTEAFF.

This clonotype was found many times. The rearrangement uses TRBV20-1 and TRBJ2-3, with a possible D match to TRBD2 (5 bases). V gave up 3 bases and J gave up 3 bases, with 16 bases separating them. The CDR3 consists of 15 residues. The germline CDR1 and CDR2 sequences are DFQATT and SNEGSKA (reference sequence). The CDR3 DNA follows: TGCAGTGCTAGCGGGGAGTATTACGGGACAGATACGCAGTATTTT. Translated: CSASGEYYGTDTQYF.

V usage is TRBV28 and J usage is TRBJ2-1; no firm D call. Deletions cut 10 bases from V and 6 bases from J, with 7 bases between. Germline values: CDR1 MDHEN, CDR2 SYDVKM. The CDR3 consists of 10 residues. CDR3 DNA sequence: TGTGCCACCCTCCTCAATGAGCAGTTCTTC. Translating gives CATLLNEQFF.

This chain links TRBV5-6 with TRBJ2-5; D not certain. V was clipped by 1 base and J by 4 bases, with 11 bases between them. Per germline, CDR1 SGHDT and CDR2 YYEEEE. The CDR3 covers 14 residues. CDR3 sequence: CASSLRRFLETQYF. The CDR3 DNA reads as TGTGCCAGCAGCTTGCGTAGGTTTTTAGAGACCCAGTACTTC. Full variable domain (rest looked up from reference TRBV5-6 and TRBJ2-5): DAGVTQSPTHLIKTRGQQVTLRCSPKSGHDTVSWYQQALGQGPQFIFQYYEEEERQRGNFPDRFSGHQFPNYSSELNVNALLLGDSALYLCASSLRRFLETQYFGPGTRLLVL.